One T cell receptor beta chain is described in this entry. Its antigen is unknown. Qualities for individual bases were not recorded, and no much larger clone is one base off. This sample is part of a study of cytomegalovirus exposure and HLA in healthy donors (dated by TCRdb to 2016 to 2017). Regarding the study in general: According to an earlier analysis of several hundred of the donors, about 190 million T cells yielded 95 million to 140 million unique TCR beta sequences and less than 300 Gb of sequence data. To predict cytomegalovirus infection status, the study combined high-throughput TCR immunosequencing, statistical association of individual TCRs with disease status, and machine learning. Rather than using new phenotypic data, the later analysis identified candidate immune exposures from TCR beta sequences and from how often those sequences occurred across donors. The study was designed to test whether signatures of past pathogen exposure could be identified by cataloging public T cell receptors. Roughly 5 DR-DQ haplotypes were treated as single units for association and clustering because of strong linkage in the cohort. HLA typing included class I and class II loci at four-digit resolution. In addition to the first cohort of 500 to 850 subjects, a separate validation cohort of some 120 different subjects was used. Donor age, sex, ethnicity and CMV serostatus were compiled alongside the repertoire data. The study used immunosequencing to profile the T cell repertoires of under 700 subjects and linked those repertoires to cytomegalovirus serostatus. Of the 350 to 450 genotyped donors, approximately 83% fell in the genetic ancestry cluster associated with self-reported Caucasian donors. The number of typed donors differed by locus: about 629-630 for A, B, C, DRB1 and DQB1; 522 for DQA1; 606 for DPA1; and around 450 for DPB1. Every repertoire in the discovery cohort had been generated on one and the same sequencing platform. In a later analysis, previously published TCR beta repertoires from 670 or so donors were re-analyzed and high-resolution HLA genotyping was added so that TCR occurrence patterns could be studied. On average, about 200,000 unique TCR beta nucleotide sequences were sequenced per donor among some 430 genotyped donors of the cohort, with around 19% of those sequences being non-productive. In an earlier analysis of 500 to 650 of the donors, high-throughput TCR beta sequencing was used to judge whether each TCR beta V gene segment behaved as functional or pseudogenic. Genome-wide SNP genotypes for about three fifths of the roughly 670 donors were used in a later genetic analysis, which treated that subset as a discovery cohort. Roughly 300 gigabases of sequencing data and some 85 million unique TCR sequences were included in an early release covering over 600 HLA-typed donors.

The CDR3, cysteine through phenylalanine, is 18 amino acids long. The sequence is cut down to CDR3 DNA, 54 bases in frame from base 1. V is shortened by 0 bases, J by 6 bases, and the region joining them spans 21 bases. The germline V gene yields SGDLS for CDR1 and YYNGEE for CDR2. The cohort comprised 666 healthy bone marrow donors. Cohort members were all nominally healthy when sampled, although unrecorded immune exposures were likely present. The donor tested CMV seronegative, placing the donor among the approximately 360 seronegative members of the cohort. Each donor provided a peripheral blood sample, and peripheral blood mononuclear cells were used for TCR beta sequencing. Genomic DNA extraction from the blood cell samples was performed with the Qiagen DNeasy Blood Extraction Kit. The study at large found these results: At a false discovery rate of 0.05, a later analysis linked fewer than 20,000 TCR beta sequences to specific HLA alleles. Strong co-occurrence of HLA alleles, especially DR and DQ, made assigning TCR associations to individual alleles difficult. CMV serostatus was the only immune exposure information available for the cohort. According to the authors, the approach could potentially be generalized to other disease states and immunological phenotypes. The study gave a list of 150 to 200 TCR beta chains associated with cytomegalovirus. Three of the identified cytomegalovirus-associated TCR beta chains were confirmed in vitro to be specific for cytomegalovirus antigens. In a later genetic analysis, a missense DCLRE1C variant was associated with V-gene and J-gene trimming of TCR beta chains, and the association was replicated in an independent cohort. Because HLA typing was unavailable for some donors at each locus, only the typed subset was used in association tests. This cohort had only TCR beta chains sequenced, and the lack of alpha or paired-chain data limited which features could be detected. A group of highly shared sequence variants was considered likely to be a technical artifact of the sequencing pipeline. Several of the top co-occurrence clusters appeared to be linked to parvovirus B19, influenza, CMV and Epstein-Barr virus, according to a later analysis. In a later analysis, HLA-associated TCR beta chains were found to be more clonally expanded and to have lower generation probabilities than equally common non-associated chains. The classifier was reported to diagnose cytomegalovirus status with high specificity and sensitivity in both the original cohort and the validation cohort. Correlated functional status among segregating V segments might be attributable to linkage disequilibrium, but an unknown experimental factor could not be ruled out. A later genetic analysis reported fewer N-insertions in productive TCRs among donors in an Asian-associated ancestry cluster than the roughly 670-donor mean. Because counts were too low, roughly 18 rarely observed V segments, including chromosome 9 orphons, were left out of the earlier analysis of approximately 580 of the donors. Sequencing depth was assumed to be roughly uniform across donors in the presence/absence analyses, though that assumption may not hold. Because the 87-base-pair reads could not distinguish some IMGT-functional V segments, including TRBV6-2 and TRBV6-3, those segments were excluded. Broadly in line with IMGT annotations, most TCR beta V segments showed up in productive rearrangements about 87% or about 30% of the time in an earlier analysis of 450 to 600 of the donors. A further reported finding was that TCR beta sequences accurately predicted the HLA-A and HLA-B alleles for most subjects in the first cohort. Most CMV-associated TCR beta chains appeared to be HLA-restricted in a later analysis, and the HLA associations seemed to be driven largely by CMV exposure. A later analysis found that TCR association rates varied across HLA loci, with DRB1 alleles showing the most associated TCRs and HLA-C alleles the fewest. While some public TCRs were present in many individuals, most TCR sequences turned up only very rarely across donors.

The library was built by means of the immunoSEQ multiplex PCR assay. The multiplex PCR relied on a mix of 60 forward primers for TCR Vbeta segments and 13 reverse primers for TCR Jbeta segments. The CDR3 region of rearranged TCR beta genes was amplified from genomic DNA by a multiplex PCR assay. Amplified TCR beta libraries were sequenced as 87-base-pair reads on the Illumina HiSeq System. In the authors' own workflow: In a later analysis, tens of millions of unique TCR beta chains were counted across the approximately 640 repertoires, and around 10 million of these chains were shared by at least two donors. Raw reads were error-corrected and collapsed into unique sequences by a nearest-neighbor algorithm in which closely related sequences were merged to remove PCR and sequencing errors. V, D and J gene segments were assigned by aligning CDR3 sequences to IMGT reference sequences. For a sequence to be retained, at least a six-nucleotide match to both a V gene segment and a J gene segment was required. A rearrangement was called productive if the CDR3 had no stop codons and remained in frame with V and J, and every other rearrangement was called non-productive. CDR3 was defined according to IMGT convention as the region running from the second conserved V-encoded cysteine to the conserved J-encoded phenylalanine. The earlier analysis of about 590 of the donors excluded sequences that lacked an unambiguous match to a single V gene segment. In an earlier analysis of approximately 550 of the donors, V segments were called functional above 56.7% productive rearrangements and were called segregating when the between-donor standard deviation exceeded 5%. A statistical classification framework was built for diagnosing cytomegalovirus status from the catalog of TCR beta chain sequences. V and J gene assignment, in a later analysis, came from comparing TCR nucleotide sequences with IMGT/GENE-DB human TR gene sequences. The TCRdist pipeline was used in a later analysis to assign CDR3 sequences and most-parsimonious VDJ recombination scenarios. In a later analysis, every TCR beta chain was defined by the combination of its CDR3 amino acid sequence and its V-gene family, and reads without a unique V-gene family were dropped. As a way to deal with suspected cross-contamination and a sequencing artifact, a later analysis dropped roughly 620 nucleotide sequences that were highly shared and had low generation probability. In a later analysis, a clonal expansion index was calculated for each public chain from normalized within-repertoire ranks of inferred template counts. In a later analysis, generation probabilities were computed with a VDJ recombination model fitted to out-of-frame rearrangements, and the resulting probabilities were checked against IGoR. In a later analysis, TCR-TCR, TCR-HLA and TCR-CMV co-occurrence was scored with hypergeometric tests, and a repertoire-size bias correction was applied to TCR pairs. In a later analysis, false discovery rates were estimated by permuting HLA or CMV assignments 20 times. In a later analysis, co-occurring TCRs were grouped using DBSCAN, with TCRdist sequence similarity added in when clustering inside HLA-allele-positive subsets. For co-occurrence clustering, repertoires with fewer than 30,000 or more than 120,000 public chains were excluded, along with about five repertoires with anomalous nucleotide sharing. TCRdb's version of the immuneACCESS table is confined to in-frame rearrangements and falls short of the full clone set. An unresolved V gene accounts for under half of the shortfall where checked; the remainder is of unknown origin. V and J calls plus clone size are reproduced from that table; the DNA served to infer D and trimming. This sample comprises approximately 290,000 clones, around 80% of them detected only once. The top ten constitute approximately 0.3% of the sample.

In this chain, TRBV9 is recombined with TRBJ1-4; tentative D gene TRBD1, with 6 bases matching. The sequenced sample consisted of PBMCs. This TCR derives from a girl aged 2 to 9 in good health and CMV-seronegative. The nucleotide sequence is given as TGTGCCAGCAGCGTAGATGGGGGCCTTTCTTTCATCGATGAAAAACTGTTTTTT. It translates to CASSVDGGLSFIDEKLFF.